This TCR beta chain was captured in a study of T-cell memory formation after mild COVID-19. The overall study: Clusters of TCRs were largely donor specific.

This clonotype was counted between two and nine times. Its antigen remains unidentified. Germline V gene lookup returns CDR1 LNHDA and CDR2 SQIVND (reference sequence). V trimming: 3 bases; J trimming: 0 bases; junction bases outside the gene matches: 0. This CDR3 has 14 residues. The study, taken as a whole, reports: Memory sampled before infection contained some responding clones, suggesting cross-reactive memory joined. Mainly CM and EM harbored the contracting CD4+ clones; mainly EMRA harbored the CD8+ ones.

The 5'RACE method, run with constant-segment primers, produced TCR alpha and TCR beta cDNA libraries (carrying sample barcodes and UMIs). Using its own MiXCR run on the 5' RACE reads, TCRdb lists one record per CDR3 protein. The table includes a few hundred thousand distinct CDR3 sequences, roughly 25% detected once. The chain uses TRBV19 and TRBJ1-1; 8 nucleotides line up with TRBD1. The sequence came from an adult woman who had mild COVID-19 (a few samples of this study predate the infection). Cell type and time point are not known. Sequencing input: PBMCs or a T cell subset sorted from them (not recorded which). For the CDR3, the DNA is TGTGCCAGTAGTATGGGACAGGTGAACACTGAAGCTTTCTTT. As protein: CASSMGQVNTEAFF.